Listed below are T cell receptor beta chains from one sample, sequenced in a study of glioma-infiltrating T cells. In TCRdb, the multiplex PCR reads were re-called with MiXCR into one record per CDR3 protein. Seen here are over 100,000 distinct CDR3 sequences, about 25% observed once, and the top ten hold 35%. Sample: glioma tissue, nonneoplastic brain tissue, or PBMCs (not recorded which). The receptors come from a human donor with low-grade glioma or glioblastoma, undergoing nonglioma brain surgery, or in good health (not recorded which). Each CDR3 is given with its conserved first and last residue. A D gene is named only where the DNA matches it firmly. Expanded clones get a size class; other rows say once, few or many, or leave the size out.

d_call clone_size j_call v_call cdr3_aa cdr3_nt
TRBD1 many TRBJ2-7 TRBV19 CATGEGTGFLGFYEQYF TGTGCCACCGGAGAGGGGACAGGGTTCCTGGGGTTCTACGAGCAGTACTTC
NA many TRBJ2-7 TRBV7-2 CASSMGLLYEQYF TGTGCCAGCAGCATGGGACTCCTTTACGAGCAGTACTTC
NA many TRBJ2-1 TRBV4-3 CASSQGHREDEQFF TGCGCCAGCAGCCAAGGTCACCGGGAAGATGAGCAGTTCTTC
NA NA TRBJ2-3 TRBV6-2/TRBV6-3 CASSYQGNTDTQYF TGTGCCAGCAGTTACCAGGGAAACACAGATACGCAGTATTTT
NA few TRBJ1-4 TRBV4-1 CASTKRYGDNEKLFF TGCGCCAGCACCAAAAGATACGGGGATAATGAAAAACTGTTTTTT
NA many TRBJ1-2 TRBV20-1 CSARDRSSWYGYTF TGCAGTGCTAGAGATCGGAGCAGCTGGTATGGCTACACCTTC
NA few TRBJ1-5 TRBV5-8 CASSFIPGPRNQPQHF TGTGCCAGCAGCTTTATTCCGGGACCGAGAAATCAGCCCCAGCATTTT
NA many TRBJ2-7 TRBV6-1 CASERMGRGYEQYF TGTGCCAGCGAGAGGATGGGCAGGGGTTACGAGCAGTACTTC
NA many TRBJ1-2 TRBV4-1 CASSQDGQGIRPGYTF TGCGCCAGCAGCCAAGATGGGCAGGGGATTCGTCCTGGCTACACCTTC
NA many TRBJ2-7 TRBV6-1 CASSKLYEQYF TGTGCCAGCAGTAAGCTTTACGAGCAGTACTTC
TRBD1 many TRBJ1-2 TRBV7-2 CASSPGPPTGGYGYTF TGTGCCAGCAGCCCGGGTCCCCCAACAGGGGGCTACGGCTACACCTTC
TRBD1 few TRBJ2-7 TRBV29-1 CSVEGPLGQGRYEQYF TGCAGCGTTGAAGGGCCATTAGGACAGGGGAGGTACGAGCAGTACTTC
NA many TRBJ2-1 TRBV10-2 CASRPNTNEQFF TGCGCCAGCAGACCGAACACCAATGAGCAGTTCTTC
NA many TRBJ1-1 TRBV4-3 CASSQVPAMNTEAFF TGCGCCAGCAGCCAAGTCCCGGCCATGAACACTGAAGCTTTCTTT
NA many TRBJ1-1 TRBV19 CASSINTEAFF TGTGCCAGTAGTATAAACACTGAAGCTTTCTTT
TRBD1 many TRBJ2-3 TRBV25-1 CASSGDRGYGDTQYF TGTGCCAGCAGTGGGGACAGGGGATACGGAGATACGCAGTATTTT
TRBD1 many TRBJ2-3 TRBV20-1 CSARFQTGVSTDTQYF TGCAGTGCTAGATTTCAGACAGGGGTTAGCACAGATACGCAGTATTTT
TRBD1 many TRBJ1-2 TRBV6-2/TRBV6-3 CASSYPGQEFGYTF TGTGCCAGCAGTTACCCGGGACAGGAATTTGGCTACACCTTC